A single sample is the source of the 16 T cell receptor beta chains below, sequenced in a study of response to subunit inactivated influenza vaccine. TCRdb reanalysed the RT-PCR reads using MiXCR and keeps one entry per CDR3 protein. The data contain under 500,000 distinct CDR3 sequences, roughly 11% of them singletons. The source material was PBMCs from blood, sampled roughly 47 days after vaccination. The receptors shown here come from a man aged 45-60 years who received an inactivated influenza vaccine.

In this sample, this clonotype turned up many times. The V and J genes are TRBV12-3 or TRBV12-4 and TRBJ2-1, with TRBD2 identical over 8 bases. J was trimmed by 8 bases and V by 5 bases; bases with no gene match: 8. There are 14 residues in the CDR3. The chain's CDR3 is CASSPGLVPYEQFF. CDR3 DNA: TGTGCCAGCAGTCCGGGACTAGTGCCCTATGAGCAGTTCTTC.

The table lists this clonotype with many counts. The gene calls are TRBV29-1 and TRBJ1-4, with 7 bases aligning to TRBD1. Looked up from germline, CDR1 is SQVTM and CDR2 is ANQGSEA. This CDR3 comprises 14 residues. Losses at the gene ends were 5 bases for V and 7 bases for J; bases not matched to a gene: 10. CDR3: CSVCFPKGAEKLFF. The CDR3 DNA follows: TGCAGCGTTTGTTTTCCTAAGGGGGCTGAAAAACTGTTTTTT. The entire variable domain, with the rest obtained from reference TRBV29-1 and TRBJ1-4, is as follows: SAVISQKPSRDICQRGTSLTIQCQVDSQVTMMFWYRQQPGQSLTLIATANQGSEATYESGFVIDKFPISRPNLTFSTLTVSNMSPEDSSIYLCSVCFPKGAEKLFFGSGTQLSVL.

The J gene is TRBJ2-2, the V gene TRBV10-3; D unclear. V lost 4 bases and J 6 bases, leaving 15 bases between the germline ends. Germline V CDR1 and CDR2: ENHRY, SYGVKD. This CDR3 contains 15 residues. CDR3 region: CAISGPELAPGELFF. The CDR3 region has the DNA TGTGCCATCAGTGGGCCCGAGCTGGCCCCCGGGGAGCTGTTTTTT.

Concerning this clonotype itself: An end of the junction differs from the germline gene, which may be a read error. The chain employs TRBV20-1 and TRBJ2-1; 11 bases map to TRBD2. The CDR3 loop spans 17 amino acids. Germline V gene sequence: CDR1 DFQATT, CDR2 SNEGSKA (reference sequence). CDR3 coding DNA: TGCTGTGCTAGAGACCCTAGCGGGAGGAACACCTACAATGAGCAGTTCTTC. Translating it yields CCARDPSGRNTYNEQFF.

This clonotype came up many times. V and J are TRBV20-1 and TRBJ2-1; 7 nucleotides agree with TRBD2. This CDR3 comprises 13 residues. Germline-derived CDR1 and CDR2 are DFQATT and SNEGSKA (reference sequence). J gave up 8 bases and V 3 bases, and 7 bases lay outside the gene matches. The CDR3 loop reads CSASGGSVYEQFF. The CDR3, as DNA: TGCAGTGCTAGTGGCGGGAGCGTCTATGAGCAGTTCTTC.

This chain connects TRBV11-2 to TRBJ2-3; 9 positions match TRBD2. CDR3 length: 18 residues. CDR1 is SGHAT, CDR2 FQNNGV, per germline. J was trimmed by 1 base and V by 4 bases; bases with no gene match: 12. The CDR3 here is CASSYREREAVGTDTQYF. As DNA, the CDR3 is TGTGCCAGCAGCTACCGGGAGCGGGAGGCCGTAGGCACAGATACGCAGTATTTT.

This clonotype was seen many times. In DNA, the CDR3 is TGTGCCAGCAGCCCCGGGACGGTGAGTTACGAGCAGTACTTC. Translation gives CASSPGTVSYEQYF. This sequence joins TRBV3-1 and TRBJ2-7, with D tentatively TRBD1 or TRBD2 (5 bases each). Germline loops: CDR1 LGHDT, CDR2 YNNKEL (reference sequence). The CDR3 runs to 14 residues. Trimming stripped 4 bases from V and 4 bases from J, with 14 bases between.

The V gene is TRBV12-3 or TRBV12-4, the J gene TRBJ2-4, with D perhaps matching TRBD1 (6 bases). CDR3 length equals 15 residues. V gave up 3 bases and J gave up 2 bases, with 11 bases separating them. The CDR3 loop is CASSFPGTPKNIQYF. The CDR3 DNA sequence: TGTGCCAGCAGTTTCCCTGGGACACCCAAAAACATTCAGTACTTC.

This clonotype was counted only a few times. The CDR3, as DNA: TGCGCCAGCAGCCAAGCTTGGGGGGACGCCTACGAGCAGTACTTC. Translation gives CASSQAWGDAYEQYF. This chain connects TRBV4-3 to TRBJ2-7; tentative D call: TRBD2 (6 bases). Germline V lookup: CDR1 LGHNA, CDR2 YSLEER. V gave up 1 base and J gave up 2 bases, with 12 bases separating them. The CDR3 covers 15 residues.

The chain is built from TRBV29-1 and TRBJ1-4, with TRBD1 matching over 7 bases. Germline CDR1 reads SQVTM; CDR2 reads ANQGSEA. The V gene end was trimmed by 4 bases and the J gene end by 8 bases; junction bases not matched to a gene: 7. This CDR3 is 13 amino acids long. CDR3 protein: CSVVDRVGEKLFF. The CDR3 coding sequence is TGCAGCGTTGTTGACAGGGTGGGGGAAAAACTGTTTTTT.

At least ten counts were recorded for this clonotype. The chain recombines TRBV6-1 with TRBJ2-1; 10 bases are a match to TRBD2. V shed 3 bases, J shed 4 bases, and the junction held 3 bases outside the gene matches. The CDR3 extends over 15 amino acids. Germline V gene data show CDR1 as MNHNS and CDR2 as SASEGT. The CDR3 DNA follows: TGTGCCAGCAGTGATGGACTAGCGGAATACAATGAGCAGTTCTTC. This sequence encodes CASSDGLAEYNEQFF.

The rearrangement links TRBV10-2 to TRBJ2-7, with 9 bases identical to TRBD1. The germline V gene encodes CDR1 WSHSY and CDR2 SAAADI. This CDR3 spans 15 amino acids. Trimming removed 0 bases from V and 4 bases from J; junction bases left unmatched: 4. The CDR3 region is CASSESTGGLYEQYF. The CDR3 region has the DNA TGCGCCAGCAGTGAGTCGACAGGGGGTTTATACGAGCAGTACTTC.

V usage is TRBV14 and J usage is TRBJ1-2; D unclear. Germline CDR1 SGHDN, CDR2 FVKESK. CDR3 size: 15 residues. V lost 1 base and J 8 bases, leaving 17 bases between the germline ends. This CDR3 is CASSQGHTDLNGYTF. For the CDR3, the DNA is TGTGCCAGCAGCCAAGGGCATACAGACTTAAACGGCTACACCTTC.

In the case of this clonotype: One end of the junction varies from germline; a read error may be responsible. This chain joins TRBV5-1 and TRBJ2-3, with 10 nucleotides matching TRBD1. Germline V CDR1 and CDR2: SGHRS, YFSETQ. The CDR3 runs to 15 residues. Here the CDR3 reads CASSWGQGSTDTQYF. CDR3 bases: TGTGCCAGCAGCTGGGGACAGGGGAGCACAGATACGCAGTATTTT.

At least ten counts were recorded for this clonotype. The chain has TRBV20-1 and TRBJ1-2; 9 nucleotides agree with TRBD1. CDR1 and CDR2 (germline): DFQATT, SNEGSKA (reference sequence). V trimming: 6 bases; J trimming: 0 bases; junction bases outside the gene matches: 5. This CDR3 is built from 14 residues. Here the CDR3 reads CSATRQGANYGYTF. The CDR3 region has the DNA TGCAGTGCAACCCGACAGGGGGCTAACTATGGCTACACCTTC.

This clonotype was seen many times. This chain joins TRBV7-2 and TRBJ2-5, with D uncertain. The germline V gene has CDR1 SGHTA and CDR2 FQGNSA. The CDR3 consists of 14 residues. Trimming left V 2 bases short and J 1 base short, with 8 bases between. The CDR3 reads CASSLRTVQETQYF. CDR3 DNA: TGTGCCAGCAGCTTACGTACGGTCCAAGAGACCCAGTACTTC.